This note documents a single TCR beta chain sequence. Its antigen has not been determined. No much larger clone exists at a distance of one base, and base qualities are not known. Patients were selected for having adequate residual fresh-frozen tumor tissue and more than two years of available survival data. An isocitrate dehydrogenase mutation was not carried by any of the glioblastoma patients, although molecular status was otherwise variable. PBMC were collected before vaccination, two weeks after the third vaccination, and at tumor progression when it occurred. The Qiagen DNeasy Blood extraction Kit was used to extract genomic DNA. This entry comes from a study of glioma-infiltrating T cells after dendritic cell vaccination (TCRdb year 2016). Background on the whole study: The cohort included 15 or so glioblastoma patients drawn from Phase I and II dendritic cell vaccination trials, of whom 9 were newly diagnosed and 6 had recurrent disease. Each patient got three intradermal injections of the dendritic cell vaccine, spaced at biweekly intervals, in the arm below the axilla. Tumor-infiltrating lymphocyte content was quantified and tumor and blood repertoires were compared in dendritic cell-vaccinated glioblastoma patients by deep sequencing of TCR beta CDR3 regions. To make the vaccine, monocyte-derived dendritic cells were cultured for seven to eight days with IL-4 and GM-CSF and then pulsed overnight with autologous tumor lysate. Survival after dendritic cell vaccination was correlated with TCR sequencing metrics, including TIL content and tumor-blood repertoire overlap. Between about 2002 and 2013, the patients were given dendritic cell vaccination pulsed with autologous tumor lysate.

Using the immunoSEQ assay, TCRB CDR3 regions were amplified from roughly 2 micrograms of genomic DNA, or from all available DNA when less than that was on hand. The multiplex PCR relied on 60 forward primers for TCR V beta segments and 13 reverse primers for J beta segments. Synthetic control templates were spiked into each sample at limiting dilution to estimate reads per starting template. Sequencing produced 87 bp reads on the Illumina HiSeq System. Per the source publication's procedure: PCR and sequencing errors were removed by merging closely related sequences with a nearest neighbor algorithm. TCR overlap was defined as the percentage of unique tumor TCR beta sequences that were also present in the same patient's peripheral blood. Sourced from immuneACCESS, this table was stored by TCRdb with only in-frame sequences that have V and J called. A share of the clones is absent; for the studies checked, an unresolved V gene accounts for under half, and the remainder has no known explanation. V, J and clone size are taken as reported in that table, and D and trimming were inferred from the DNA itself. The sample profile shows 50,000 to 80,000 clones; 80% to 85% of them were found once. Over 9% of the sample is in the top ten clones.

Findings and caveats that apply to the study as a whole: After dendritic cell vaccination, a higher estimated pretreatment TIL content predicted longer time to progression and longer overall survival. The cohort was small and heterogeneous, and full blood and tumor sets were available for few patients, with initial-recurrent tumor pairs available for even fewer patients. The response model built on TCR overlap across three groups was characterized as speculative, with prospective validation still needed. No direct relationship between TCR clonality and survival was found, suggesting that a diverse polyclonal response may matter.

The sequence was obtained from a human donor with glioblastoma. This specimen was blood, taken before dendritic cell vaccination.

The sequenced DNA: TGTGCCAGCAGCTTGCCGCTAGCGGGAAACACCGGGGAGCTGTTTTTT. Its product reads: CASSLPLAGNTGELFF. The V and J segments used are TRBV5-4 and TRBJ2-2, with 9 middle bases fitting TRBD2. Trimming leaves V shorter by 1 base and J shorter by 2 bases, with the junction holding 3 bases beyond the gene matches. Spanning cysteine to phenylalanine, the CDR3 consists of 16 amino acids. The only DNA kept is the CDR3, 48 bases in frame from the first base. The germline V gene (reference sequence) provides CDR1 SGHNT and CDR2 YYREEE.